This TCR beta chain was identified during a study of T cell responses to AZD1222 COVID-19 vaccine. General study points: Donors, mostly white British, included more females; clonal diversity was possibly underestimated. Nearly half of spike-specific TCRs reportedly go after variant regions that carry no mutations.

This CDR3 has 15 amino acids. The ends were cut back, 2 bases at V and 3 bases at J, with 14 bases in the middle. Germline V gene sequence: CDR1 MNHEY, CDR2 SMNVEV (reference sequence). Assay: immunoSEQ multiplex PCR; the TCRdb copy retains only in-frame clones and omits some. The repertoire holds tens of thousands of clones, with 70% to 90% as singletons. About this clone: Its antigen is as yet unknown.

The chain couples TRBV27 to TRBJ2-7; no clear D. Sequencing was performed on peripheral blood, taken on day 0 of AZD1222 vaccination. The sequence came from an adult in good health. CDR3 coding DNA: TGTGCCAGCAGTTTACAGCCCAGCCACTTCTACGAGCAGTACTTC. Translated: CASSLQPSHFYEQYF.